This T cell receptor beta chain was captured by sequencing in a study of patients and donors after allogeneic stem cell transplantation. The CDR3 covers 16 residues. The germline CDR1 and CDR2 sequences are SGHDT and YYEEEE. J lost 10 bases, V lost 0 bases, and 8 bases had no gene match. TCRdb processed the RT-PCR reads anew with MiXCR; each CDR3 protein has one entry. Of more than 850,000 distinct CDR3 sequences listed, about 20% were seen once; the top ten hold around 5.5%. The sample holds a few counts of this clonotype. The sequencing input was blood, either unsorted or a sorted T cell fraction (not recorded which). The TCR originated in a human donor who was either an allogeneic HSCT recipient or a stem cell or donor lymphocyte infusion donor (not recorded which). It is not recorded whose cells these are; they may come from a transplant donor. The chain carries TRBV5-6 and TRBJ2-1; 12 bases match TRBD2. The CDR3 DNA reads TGTGCCAGCAGCTTGGTGTCTAGCGGGGGGGCACGGGAGCAGTTCTTC. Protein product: CASSLVSSGGAREQFF. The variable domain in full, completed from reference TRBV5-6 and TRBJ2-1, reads DAGVTQSPTHLIKTRGQQVTLRCSPKSGHDTVSWYQQALGQGPQFIFQYYEEEERQRGNFPDRFSGHQFPNYSSELNVNALLLGDSALYLCASSLVSSGGAREQFFGPGTRLTVL.